Reported below is one TCR beta chain. Repertoires were generated with immunoSEQ multiplex PCR, while TCRdb's copy carries only in-frame clones and drops some. The sample consists of a few hundred thousand clones, 85% to 90% of them appearing once. Trimming removed 5 bases from V and 6 bases from J; junction bases left unmatched: 10. The CDR3 sequence is 15 residues long. Germline-derived CDR1 and CDR2 are SGHRS and YFSETQ. This entry is derived from a study of blood T cell repertoires in COVID-19. For the study at large: In each case, the material was cDNA or gDNA derived from T cells, B-cell-depleted T cells, or PBMCs.

The chain employs TRBV5-1 and TRBJ2-1, with TRBD2 matching 8 bases. This TCR came from a woman aged 25 to 39 with COVID-19, enrolled during active disease. The sequenced sample was peripheral blood. CDR3 sequence (DNA): TGCGCCAGCAGTTTAACCACTAGCGGAATCAATGAGCAGTTCTTC. It codes for CASSLTTSGINEQFF. Full variable domain (rest looked up from reference TRBV5-1 and TRBJ2-1): KAGVTQTPRYLIKTRGQQVTLSCSPISGHRSVSWYQQTPGQGLQFLFEYFSETQRNKGNFPGRFSGRQFSNSRSEMNVSTLELGDSALYLCASSLTTSGINEQFFGPGTRLTVL.